The rows below give T cell receptor beta chains drawn from one sample of a study of identical twins. TCRdb processed the 5' RACE reads anew with MiXCR; each CDR3 protein has one entry. The sample shows a few hundred thousand distinct CDR3 sequences, approximately 8.5% of them seen only once. These data also formed part of another study, on yellow fever vaccine responses in identical twins.

Sequenced sample: memory (CD45RO+) T cells sorted from blood. The origin of the receptors is a young woman in good health. Each CDR3 is given with its conserved first and last residue. Fields, in order: clone size, J gene, D gene, V gene, CDR3 DNA, CDR3 protein. D genes are given only for firm matches. Size values are once, few and many counts, or a class for expanded clones, and some rows have none.

>NA|TRBJ2-1|NA|TRBV6-2/TRBV6-3
TGTGCCAGCAGTTTAATGCTCCGCGGCCACACCTACAATGAGCAGTTCTTC
CASSLMLRGHTYNEQFF
>NA|TRBJ2-3|NA|TRBV5-5
TGTGCCAGCAGCCGTAAAACGGATACGCAGTATTTT
CASSRKTDTQYF
>NA|TRBJ1-2|NA|TRBV12-3/TRBV12-4
TGTGCCAGCAGTGACAGGCTGGGCTACACCTTC
CASSDRLGYTF
>NA|TRBJ2-7|NA|TRBV12-3/TRBV12-4
TGTGCCAGCAGCCGTCAGACGGGGATCTACGAGCAGTACTTC
CASSRQTGIYEQYF
>few|TRBJ1-1|NA|TRBV18
TGTGCCAGCTCACCACCGCCGGGTTACACTGAAGCTTTCTTT
CASSPPPGYTEAFF
>few|TRBJ2-3|NA|TRBV25-1
TGTGCCAGCAGCCCACAGGACCCCGGAGATACGCAGTATTTT
CASSPQDPGDTQYF
>many|TRBJ2-5|NA|TRBV29-1
TGCAGCACCCGGAAGACTATACAAGAGACCCAGTACTTC
CSTRKTIQETQYF
>few|TRBJ2-3|NA|TRBV28
TGTGCCAGCAGTTTATTAGGGGTAGATACGCAGTATTTT
CASSLLGVDTQYF
>NA|TRBJ2-4|NA|TRBV6-1
TGTGCCAGCCGGAGTGGACTAGCCAAAAACATTCAGTACTTC
CASRSGLAKNIQYF
>few|TRBJ2-2|TRBD1|TRBV28
TGTGCCAGTAACCCCTTCAACAGGGGGTACGGGGAGCTGTTTTTT
CASNPFNRGYGELFF
>few|TRBJ1-5|NA|TRBV12-3/TRBV12-4
TGTGCCAGCAGTTTGTTCGGCATTACTAATCAGCCCCAGCATTTT
CASSLFGITNQPQHF
>NA|TRBJ1-4|NA|TRBV18
TGTGCCAGCACTGCGACAGCGACCGAAAAACTGTTTTTT
CASTATATEKLFF
>many|TRBJ2-3|NA|TRBV5-1
TGCGCCAGCAGCTTTCTAGCAACAGATACGCAGTATTTT
CASSFLATDTQYF
>few|TRBJ2-1|NA|TRBV28
TGTGCCAGCAGTTTCTATCTAGGACGCTCCTACAATGAGCAGTTCTTC
CASSFYLGRSYNEQFF
>many|TRBJ2-3|TRBD1|TRBV6-2/TRBV6-3
TGTGCCAGCAGTTACCCGACAGGGAACGTACCAGATACGCAGTATTTT
CASSYPTGNVPDTQYF
>few|TRBJ2-3|NA|TRBV5-1
TGCGCCAGCAGCTTGGCCATCGCAGATACGCAGTATTTT
CASSLAIADTQYF
>many|TRBJ2-1|TRBD2|TRBV7-2
TGTGCCAGCAGCAAGACTAGCGGGAGACACAATGAGCAGTTCTTC
CASSKTSGRHNEQFF
>few|TRBJ2-1|NA|TRBV28
TGTGCCAGCAGTACCCGAATAGGACTAGTGGGGGCCGGTGAGCAGTTCTTC
CASSTRIGLVGAGEQFF